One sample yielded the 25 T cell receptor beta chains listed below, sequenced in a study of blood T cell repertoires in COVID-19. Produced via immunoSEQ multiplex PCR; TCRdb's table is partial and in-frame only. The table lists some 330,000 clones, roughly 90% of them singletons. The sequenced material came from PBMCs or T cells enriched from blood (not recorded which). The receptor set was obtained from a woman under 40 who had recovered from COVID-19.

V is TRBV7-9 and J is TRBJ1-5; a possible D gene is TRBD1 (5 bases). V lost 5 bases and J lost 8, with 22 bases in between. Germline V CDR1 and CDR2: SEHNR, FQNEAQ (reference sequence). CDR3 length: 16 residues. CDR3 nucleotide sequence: TGTGCCAGCAGCGACGGGACGGCGGGGGGTTCGGAGCCCCAGCATTTT. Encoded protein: CASSDGTAGGSEPQHF.

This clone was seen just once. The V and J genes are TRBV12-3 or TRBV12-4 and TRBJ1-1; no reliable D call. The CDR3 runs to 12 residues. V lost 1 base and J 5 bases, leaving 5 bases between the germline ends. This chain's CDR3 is CASSLGSTEAFF. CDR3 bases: TGTGCCAGCAGTTTAGGGAGTACTGAAGCTTTCTTT.

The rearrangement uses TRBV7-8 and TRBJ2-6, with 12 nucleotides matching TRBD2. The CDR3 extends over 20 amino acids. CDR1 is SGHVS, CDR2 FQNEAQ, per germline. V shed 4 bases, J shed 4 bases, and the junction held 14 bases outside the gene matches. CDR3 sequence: CASSSVPSGRAFSGANVLTF. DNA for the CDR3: TGTGCCAGCAGCTCCGTCCCTAGCGGGAGGGCCTTCTCCGGGGCCAACGTCCTGACTTTC. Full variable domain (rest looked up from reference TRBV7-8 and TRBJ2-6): GAGVSQSPRYKVAKRGQDVALRCDPISGHVSLFWYQQALGQGPEFLTYFQNEAQLDKSGLPSDRFFAERPEGSVSTLKIQRTQQEDSAVYLCASSSVPSGRAFSGANVLTFGAGSRLTVL.

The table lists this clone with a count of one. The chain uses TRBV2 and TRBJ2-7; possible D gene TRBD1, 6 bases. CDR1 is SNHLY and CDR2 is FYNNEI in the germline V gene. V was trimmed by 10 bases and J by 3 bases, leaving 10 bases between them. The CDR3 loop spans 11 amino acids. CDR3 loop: CATSQGYEQYF. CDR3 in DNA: TGTGCCACCTCACAGGGCTACGAGCAGTACTTC.

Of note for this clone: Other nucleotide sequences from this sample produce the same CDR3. CDR3 amino acids: CASSLGRGTYEQYF. CDR3 nucleotide sequence: TGTGCCAGCAGCCTCGGGCGGGGAACCTACGAGCAGTACTTC. The rearrangement uses TRBV11-3 and TRBJ2-7; TRBD2 is a possible D gene (6 bases). The CDR3 contains 14 residues. V was shortened by 5 bases and J by 2 bases, with 13 bases between the two germline ends. The germline V gene has CDR1 SGHNT and CDR2 YENEEA.

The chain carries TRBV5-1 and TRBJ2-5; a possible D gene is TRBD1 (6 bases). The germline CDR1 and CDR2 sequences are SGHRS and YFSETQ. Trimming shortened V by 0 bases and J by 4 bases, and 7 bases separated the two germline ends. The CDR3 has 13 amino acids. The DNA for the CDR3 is TGCGCCAGCAGCTTGGGGGACATAGAGACCCAGTACTTC. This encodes CASSLGDIETQYF.

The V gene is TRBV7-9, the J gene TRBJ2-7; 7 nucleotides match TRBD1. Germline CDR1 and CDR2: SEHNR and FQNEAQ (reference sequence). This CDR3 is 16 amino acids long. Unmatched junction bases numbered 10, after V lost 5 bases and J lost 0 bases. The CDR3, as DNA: TGTGCCAGCAGCCCCCTATCGACAGGGAACTCCTACGAGCAGTACTTC. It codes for CASSPLSTGNSYEQYF.

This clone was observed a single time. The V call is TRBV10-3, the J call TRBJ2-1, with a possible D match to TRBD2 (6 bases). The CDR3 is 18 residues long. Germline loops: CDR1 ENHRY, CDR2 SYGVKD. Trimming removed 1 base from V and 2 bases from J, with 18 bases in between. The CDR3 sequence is CAISEWGGTDDPYNEQFF. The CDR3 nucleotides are TGTGCCATCAGTGAGTGGGGAGGAACCGATGACCCCTACAATGAGCAGTTCTTC.

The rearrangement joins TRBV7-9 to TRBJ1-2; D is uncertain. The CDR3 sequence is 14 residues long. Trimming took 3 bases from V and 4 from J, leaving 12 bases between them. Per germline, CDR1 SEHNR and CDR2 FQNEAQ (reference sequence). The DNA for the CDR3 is TGTGCCAGCAGCTTTAGGGAGTCTACCTATGGCTACACCTTC. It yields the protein CASSFRESTYGYTF. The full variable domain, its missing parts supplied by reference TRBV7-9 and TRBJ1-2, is DTGVSQNPRHKITKRGQNVTFRCDPISEHNRLYWYRQTLGQGPEFLTYFQNEAQLEKSRLLSDRFSAERPKGSFSTLEIQRTEQGDSAMYLCASSFRESTYGYTFGSGTRLTVV.

Here the CDR3 reads CARGGANTGELFF. DNA for the CDR3: TGTGCCCGGGGGGGGGCGAACACCGGGGAGCTGTTTTTT. The chain joins TRBV7-2 to TRBJ2-2, with 8 positions matching TRBD2. The CDR3 length is 13 residues. V was clipped by 11 bases and J by 0 bases; unmatched bases: 2. The germline CDR1 and CDR2 sequences are SGHTA and FQGNSA.

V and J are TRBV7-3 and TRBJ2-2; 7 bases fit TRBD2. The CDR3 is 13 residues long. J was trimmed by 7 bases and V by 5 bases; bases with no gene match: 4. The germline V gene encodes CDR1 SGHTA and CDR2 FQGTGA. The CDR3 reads CASSPWEGGELFF. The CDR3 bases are TGTGCCAGCAGCCCCTGGGAGGGCGGGGAGCTGTTTTTT. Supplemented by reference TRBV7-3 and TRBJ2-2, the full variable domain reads GAGVSQTPSNKVTEKGKYVELRCDPISGHTALYWYRQSLGQGPEFLIYFQGTGAADDSGLPNDRFFAVRPEGSVSTLKIQRTERGDSAVYLCASSPWEGGELFFGEGSRLTVL.

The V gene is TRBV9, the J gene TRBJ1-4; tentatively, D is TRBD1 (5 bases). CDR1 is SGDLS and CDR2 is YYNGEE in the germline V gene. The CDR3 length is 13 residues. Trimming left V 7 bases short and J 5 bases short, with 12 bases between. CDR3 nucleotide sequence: TGTGCCAGCGCCGCAGGGAGGAATGAAAAACTGTTTTTT. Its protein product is CASAAGRNEKLFF.

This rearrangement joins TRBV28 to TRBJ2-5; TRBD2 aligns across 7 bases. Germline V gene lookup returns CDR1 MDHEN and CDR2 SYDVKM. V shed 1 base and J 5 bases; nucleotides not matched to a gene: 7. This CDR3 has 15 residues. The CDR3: CASSLFAGAGETQYF. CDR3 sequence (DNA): TGTGCCAGCAGTTTATTTGCGGGAGCTGGGGAGACCCAGTACTTC.

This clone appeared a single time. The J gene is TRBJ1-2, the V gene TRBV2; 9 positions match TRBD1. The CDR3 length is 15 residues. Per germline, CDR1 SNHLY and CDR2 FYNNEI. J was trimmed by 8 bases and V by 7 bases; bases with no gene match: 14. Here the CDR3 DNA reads TGTGCCAGCATGGGGATCCGGGACAGGGACGGCGGCTACACCTTC. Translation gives CASMGIRDRDGGYTF.

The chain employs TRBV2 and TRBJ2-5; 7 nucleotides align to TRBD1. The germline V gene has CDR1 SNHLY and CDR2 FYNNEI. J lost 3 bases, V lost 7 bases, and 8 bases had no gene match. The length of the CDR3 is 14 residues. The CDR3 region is CASTNIGTEETQYF. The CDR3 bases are TGTGCCAGCACCAACATTGGGACAGAAGAGACCCAGTACTTC.

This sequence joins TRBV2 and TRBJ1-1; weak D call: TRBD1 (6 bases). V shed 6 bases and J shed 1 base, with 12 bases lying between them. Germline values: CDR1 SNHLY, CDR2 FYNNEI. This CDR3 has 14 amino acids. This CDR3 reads CASSSDRGNTEAFF. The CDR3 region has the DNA TGTGCCAGCAGCTCGGACAGAGGGAACACTGAAGCTTTCTTT.

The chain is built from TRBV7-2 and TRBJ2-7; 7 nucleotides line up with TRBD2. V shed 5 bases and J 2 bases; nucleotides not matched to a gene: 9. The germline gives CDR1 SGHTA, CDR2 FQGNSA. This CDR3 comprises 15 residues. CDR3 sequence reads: CASSPVGGGPYEQYF. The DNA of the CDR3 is TGTGCCAGCAGCCCCGTGGGGGGAGGGCCCTACGAGCAGTACTTC. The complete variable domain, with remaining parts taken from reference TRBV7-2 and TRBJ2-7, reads GAGVSQSPSNKVTEKGKDVELRCDPISGHTALYWYRQSLGQGLEFLIYFQGNSAPDKSGLPSDRFSAERTGGSVSTLTIQRTQQEDSAVYLCASSPVGGGPYEQYFGPGTRLTVT.

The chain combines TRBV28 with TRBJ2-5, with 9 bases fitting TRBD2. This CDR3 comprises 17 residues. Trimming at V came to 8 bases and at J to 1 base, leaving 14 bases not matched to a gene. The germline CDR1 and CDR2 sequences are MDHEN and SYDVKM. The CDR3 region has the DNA TGTGCCAGCTCTGAGGGGGCAGCGGGAGGCCCCCAAGAGACCCAGTACTTC. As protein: CASSEGAAGGPQETQYF.

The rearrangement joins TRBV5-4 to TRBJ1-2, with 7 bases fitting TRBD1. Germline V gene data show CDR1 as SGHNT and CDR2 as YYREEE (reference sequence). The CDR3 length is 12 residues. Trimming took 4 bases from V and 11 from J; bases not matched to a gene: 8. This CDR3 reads CASSLGTAPYTF. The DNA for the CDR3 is TGTGCCAGCAGCCTGGGGACAGCTCCATACACCTTC.

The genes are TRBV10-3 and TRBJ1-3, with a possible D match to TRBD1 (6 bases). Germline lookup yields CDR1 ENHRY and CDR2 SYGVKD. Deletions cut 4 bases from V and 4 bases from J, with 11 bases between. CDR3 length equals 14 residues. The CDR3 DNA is TGTGCCATCAGTGTACAGGGCGCCGGAAACACCATATATTTT. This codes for CAISVQGAGNTIYF.

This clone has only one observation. CDR3 sequence reads: CASSYGQGWYNEQFF. In nucleotides, the CDR3 is TGTGCCAGCAGCTACGGACAGGGGTGGTACAATGAGCAGTTCTTC. V gene TRBV7-9 combines with J gene TRBJ2-1; 9 bases are shared with TRBD1. CDR1 and CDR2 (germline): SEHNR, FQNEAQ (reference sequence). V lost 4 bases and J lost 4; bases outside the gene matches: 5. This CDR3 spans 15 amino acids.

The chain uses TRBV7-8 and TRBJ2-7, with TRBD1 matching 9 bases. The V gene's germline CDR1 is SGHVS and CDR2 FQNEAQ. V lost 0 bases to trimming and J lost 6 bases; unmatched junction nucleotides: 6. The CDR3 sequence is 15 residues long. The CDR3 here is CASSLAPGTGTEQYF. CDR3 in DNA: TGTGCCAGCAGCTTAGCCCCCGGGACAGGGACCGAGCAGTACTTC.

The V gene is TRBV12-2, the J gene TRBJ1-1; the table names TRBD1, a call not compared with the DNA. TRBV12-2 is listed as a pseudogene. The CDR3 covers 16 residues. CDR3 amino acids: CASRPNGGQMNTEAFF. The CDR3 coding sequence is TGTGCAAGTCGCCCGAACGGGGGACAGATGAACACTGAAGCTTTCTTT.

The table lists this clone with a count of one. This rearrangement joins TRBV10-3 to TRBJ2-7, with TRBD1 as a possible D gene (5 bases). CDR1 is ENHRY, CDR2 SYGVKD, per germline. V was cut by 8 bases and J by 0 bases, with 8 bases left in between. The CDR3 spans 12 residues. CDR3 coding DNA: TGTGCCATCTCTGACAGCTCCTACGAGCAGTACTTC. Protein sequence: CAISDSSYEQYF.

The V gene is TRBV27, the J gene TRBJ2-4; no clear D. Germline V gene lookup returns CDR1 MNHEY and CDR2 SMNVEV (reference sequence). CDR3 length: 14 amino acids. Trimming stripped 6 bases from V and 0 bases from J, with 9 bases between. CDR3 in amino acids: CASRGDLAKNIQYF. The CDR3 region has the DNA TGTGCCAGCAGAGGAGATCTAGCCAAAAACATTCAGTACTTC.